This is a list of T cell receptor beta chains from one sample in a study of T-cell memory formation after mild COVID-19. TCRdb reprocessed the 5' RACE reads with MiXCR, giving one entry per CDR3 protein. The sample has roughly 400,000 distinct CDR3 sequences; roughly 18% are singletons. The specimen sequenced was PBMCs or a T cell subset sorted from them (not recorded which). Source of these receptors: a young man who had mild COVID-19 (a few samples of this study predate the infection). Cell type and time point are not known. The CDR3 runs from the conserved cysteine through the conserved F or W. Fields, in order: V gene, J gene, clone size, CDR3 protein. Clone size is not always given. Where it is, it says once, few, many or a class for expanded clones.

TRBV5-1,TRBJ2-5,NA,CASSSRVGQETQYF
TRBV24-1,TRBJ2-5,NA,CATSDRIAGGLETQYF
TRBV7-6,TRBJ2-7,once,CASSRLPGQDYEQYF
TRBV5-1,TRBJ2-3,many,CASSLASGGDTQYF
TRBV7-9,TRBJ2-7,few,CASRQQGSGYEQYF
TRBV20-1,TRBJ2-1,few,CSASQMASGANEQFF
TRBV7-2,TRBJ1-2,few,CASSLAQGSGYTF
TRBV28,TRBJ2-2,NA,CASSSQGRYTGELFF
TRBV12-3/TRBV12-4,TRBJ2-5,many,CASSLPLASAGETQYF
TRBV4-1,TRBJ1-1,NA,CASSQGQGEYMNTEAFF
TRBV6-5,TRBJ1-2,NA,CASSYVAGRLNYGYTF
TRBV6-5,TRBJ1-5,few,CASGRQGSYQPQHF
TRBV6-4,TRBJ2-6,NA,CASSDSNSGANVLTF
TRBV4-3,TRBJ2-3,NA,CASSQGEGTLPTSDTDTQYF
TRBV28,TRBJ2-5,NA,CASTPSGRGAQETQYF
TRBV4-3,TRBJ2-7,NA,CASSQDLDREYYEQYF
TRBV5-1,TRBJ2-3,NA,CASSFRAGTQVTDTQYF
TRBV12-3/TRBV12-4,TRBJ2-1,few,CASSLVGTGAGYNEQFF
TRBV4-2,TRBJ1-2,few,CASSQEIPPGNYGYTF
TRBV25-1,TRBJ1-6,many,CASRRTGESSPLHF
TRBV5-1,TRBJ2-5,few,CASSYRLAGLQETQYF
TRBV9,TRBJ2-2,few,CASSAPSSAGELFF
TRBV25-1,TRBJ1-4,few,CASRPGAGDEKLFF
TRBV29-1,TRBJ2-5,NA,CSVGLEGETQYF
TRBV18,TRBJ1-1,many,CASSLGTALTEAFF